The following is a T cell receptor beta chain sequence with its context. Its antigen is still unknown. TCRdb keeps only in-frame clones here, not all; method: immunoSEQ multiplex PCR. Here the sample spans about 2 million clones, roughly 96% being singletons. Nashville, Tennessee was home to all donors, each a Caucasian adult. In the CD4+ fraction, cells were divided into CD45RA+ naive and CD45RA-negative memory subsets. This sample stems from a study of shared clonotypes between healthy human individuals. Study-level information: Donor composition was a couple of women and a few men, aged 18 to 49. General study points: Though the depth was large, rarefaction showed that sorted-subset sequencing was incomplete.

Germline V lookup: CDR1 KGHSH, CDR2 LQKENI. V was pared by 1 base and J by 7 bases, with 23 bases between. The CDR3 extends over 17 amino acids. Sequenced material: naive CD4+ T cells sorted from blood. Documented subset: CD45RA+ positively selected. The chain employs TRBV18 and TRBJ2-7, with D possibly TRBD2 on 5 matching bases. The clonotype was recovered from a man in his late teens or twenties in good health. CDR3 DNA sequence: TGTGCCAGCTCACCACAAAGGTCCACAGACCTAGCTGGTGAGCAGTACTTC. This encodes CASSPQRSTDLAGEQYF.